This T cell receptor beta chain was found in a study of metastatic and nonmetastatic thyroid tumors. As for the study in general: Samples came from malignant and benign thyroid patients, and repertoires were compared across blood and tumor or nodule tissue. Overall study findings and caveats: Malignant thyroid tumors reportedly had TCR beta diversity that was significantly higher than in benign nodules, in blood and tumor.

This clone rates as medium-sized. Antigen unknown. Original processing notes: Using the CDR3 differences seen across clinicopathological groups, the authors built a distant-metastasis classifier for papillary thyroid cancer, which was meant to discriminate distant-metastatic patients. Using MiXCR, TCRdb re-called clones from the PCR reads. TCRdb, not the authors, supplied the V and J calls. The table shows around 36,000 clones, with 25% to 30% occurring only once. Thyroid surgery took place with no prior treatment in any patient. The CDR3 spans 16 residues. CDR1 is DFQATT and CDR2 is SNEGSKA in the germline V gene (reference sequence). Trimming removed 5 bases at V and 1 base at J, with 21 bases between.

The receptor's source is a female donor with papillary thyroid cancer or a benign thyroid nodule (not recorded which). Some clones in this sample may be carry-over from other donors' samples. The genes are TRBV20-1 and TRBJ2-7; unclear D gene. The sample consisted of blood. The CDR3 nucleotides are TGCAGTGCTCGCGCTGACCGCGACCTACCTTCCTACGAGCAGTACTTC. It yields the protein CSARADRDLPSYEQYF.